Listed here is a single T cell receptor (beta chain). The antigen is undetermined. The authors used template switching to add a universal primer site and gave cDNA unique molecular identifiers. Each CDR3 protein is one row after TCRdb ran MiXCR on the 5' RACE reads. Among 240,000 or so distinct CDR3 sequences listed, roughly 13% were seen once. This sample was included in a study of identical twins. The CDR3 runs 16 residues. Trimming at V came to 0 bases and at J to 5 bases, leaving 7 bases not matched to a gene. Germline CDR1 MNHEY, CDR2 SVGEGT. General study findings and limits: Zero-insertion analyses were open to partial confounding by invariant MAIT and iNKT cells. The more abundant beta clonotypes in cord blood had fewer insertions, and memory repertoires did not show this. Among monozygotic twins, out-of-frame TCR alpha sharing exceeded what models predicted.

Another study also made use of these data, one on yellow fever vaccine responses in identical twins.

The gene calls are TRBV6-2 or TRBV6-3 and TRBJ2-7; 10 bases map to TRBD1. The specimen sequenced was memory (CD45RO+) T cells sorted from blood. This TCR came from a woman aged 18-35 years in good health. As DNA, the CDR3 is TGTGCCAGCAGTTACTCGGGGACAGGGGTCCCCCACGAGCAGTACTTC. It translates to CASSYSGTGVPHEQYF.